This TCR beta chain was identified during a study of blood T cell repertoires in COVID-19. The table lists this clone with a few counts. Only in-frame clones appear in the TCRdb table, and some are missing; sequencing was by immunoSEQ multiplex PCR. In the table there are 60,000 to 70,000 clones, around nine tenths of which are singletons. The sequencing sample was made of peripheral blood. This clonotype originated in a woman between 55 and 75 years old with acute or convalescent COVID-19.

The chain's CDR3 is CASSVGGRGEQYV. The CDR3 DNA reads as TGTGCCAGCAGTGTGGGGGGAAGGGGCGAGCAGTACGTC. The rearrangement uses TRBV2 and TRBJ2-7; TRBD2 might be the D (6 bases). The CDR3 runs 13 residues. CDR1 and CDR2 (germline): SNHLY, FYNNEI. Trimming pared 4 bases from V and 6 bases from J, leaving 13 bases between.